This T cell receptor beta chain comes out of a study of identical twins. Looked up from germline, CDR1 is SGHTA and CDR2 is FQGTGA. The V end lost 2 bases, the J end lost 5 bases, and 15 bases lay between the germline ends. The length of the CDR3 is 16 residues. Only a few counts were recorded for this clonotype. Via MiXCR, TCRdb re-called the 5' RACE reads, giving one row per CDR3 protein. The sample lists about 890,000 distinct CDR3 sequences, roughly 12% occurring once. These data were also filed under a second study, of yellow fever vaccine responses in identical twins. That publication notes: Reports say the vaccine T cell response in twins looked partly convergent and partly personalized.

The specimen was PBMCs. The receptor comes from a woman aged 18-29 years in good health. The chain links TRBV7-3 to TRBJ2-2; tentatively, D is TRBD2 (6 bases). CDR3 coding DNA: TGTGCCAGCAGCTTAGATGGGAGGATTTCTACCGGGGAGCTGTTTTTT. Its translation: CASSLDGRISTGELFF.